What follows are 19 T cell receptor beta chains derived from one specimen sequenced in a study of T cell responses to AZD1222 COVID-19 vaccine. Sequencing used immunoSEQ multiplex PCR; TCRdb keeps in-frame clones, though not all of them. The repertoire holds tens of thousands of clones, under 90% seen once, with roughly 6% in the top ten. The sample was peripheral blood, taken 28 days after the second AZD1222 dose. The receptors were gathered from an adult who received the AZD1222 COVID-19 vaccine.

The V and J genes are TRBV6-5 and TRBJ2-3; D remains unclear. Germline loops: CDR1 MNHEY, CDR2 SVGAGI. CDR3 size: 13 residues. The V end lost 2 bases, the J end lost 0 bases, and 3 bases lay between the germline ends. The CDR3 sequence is CASSYGSTDTQYF. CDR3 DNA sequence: TGTGCCAGCAGTTACGGAAGCACAGATACGCAGTATTTT.

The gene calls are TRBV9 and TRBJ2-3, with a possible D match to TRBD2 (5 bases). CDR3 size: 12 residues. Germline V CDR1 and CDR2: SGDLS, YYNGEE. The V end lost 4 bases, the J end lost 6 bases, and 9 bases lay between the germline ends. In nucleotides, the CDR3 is TGTGCCAGCAGCTCCTCGGGGGATACGCAGTATTTT. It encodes CASSSSGDTQYF.

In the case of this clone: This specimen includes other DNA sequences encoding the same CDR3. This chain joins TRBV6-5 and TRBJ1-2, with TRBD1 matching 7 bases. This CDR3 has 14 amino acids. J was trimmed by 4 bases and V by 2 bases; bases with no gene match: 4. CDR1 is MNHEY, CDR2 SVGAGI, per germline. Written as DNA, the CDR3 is TGTGCCAGCAGTTACGGGGGACAGCCCTATGGCTACACCTTC. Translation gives CASSYGGQPYGYTF.

CDR3 in amino acids: CASSFSGTTQETQYF. Written as DNA, the CDR3 is TGTGCCAGCAGCTTCTCCGGGACCACCCAAGAGACCCAGTACTTC. The chain is built from TRBV11-3 and TRBJ2-5; D may match TRBD1 or TRBD2 (5 bases each). CDR3 length: 15 residues. Germline V gene sequence: CDR1 SGHNT, CDR2 YENEEA. V gave up 3 bases and J gave up 1 base, with 12 bases separating them.

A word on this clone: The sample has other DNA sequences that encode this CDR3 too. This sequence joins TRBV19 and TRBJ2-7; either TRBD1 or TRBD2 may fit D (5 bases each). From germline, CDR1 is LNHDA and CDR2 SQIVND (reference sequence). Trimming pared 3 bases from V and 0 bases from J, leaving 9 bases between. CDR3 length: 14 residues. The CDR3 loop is CASSIGGGSYEQYF. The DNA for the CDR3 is TGTGCCAGTAGTATTGGTGGGGGCTCCTACGAGCAGTACTTC.

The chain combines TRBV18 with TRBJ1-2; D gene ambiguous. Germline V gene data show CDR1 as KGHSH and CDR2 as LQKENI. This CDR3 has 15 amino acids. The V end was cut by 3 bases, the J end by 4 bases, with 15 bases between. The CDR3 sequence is CASSPTPDSLYGYTF. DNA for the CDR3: TGTGCCAGCTCACCTACTCCGGATAGCCTCTATGGCTACACCTTC.

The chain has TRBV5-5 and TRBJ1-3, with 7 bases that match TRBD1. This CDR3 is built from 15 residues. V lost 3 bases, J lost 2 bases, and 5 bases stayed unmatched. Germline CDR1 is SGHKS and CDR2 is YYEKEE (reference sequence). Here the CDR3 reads CASSWDSSPGNTIYF. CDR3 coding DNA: TGTGCCAGCAGCTGGGACAGTTCACCTGGAAACACCATATATTTT. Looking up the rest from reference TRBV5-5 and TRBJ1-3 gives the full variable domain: DAGVTQSPTHLIKTRGQQVTLRCSPISGHKSVSWYQQVLGQGPQFIFQYYEKEERGRGNFPDRFSARQFPNYSSELNVNALLLGDSALYLCASSWDSSPGNTIYFGEGSWLTVV.

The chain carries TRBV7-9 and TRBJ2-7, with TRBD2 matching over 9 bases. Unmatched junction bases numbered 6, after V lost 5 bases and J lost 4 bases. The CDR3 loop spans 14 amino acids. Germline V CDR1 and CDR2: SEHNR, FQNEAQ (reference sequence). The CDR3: CASSTPSGVYEQYF. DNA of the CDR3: TGTGCCAGCAGCACCCCTAGCGGGGTTTACGAGCAGTACTTC.

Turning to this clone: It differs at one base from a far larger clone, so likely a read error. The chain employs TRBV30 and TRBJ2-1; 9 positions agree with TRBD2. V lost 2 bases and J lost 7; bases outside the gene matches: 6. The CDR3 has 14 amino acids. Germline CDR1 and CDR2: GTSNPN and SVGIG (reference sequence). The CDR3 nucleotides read TGTGCCTGGAGTCTTGCGGGGGGGGGAAATGAGCAGTTCTTC. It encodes CAWSLAGGGNEQFF.

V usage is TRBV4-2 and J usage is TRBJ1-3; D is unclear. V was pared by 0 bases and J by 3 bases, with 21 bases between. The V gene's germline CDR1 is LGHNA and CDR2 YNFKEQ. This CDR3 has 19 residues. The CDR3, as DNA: TGTGCCAGCAGCCAAGAGGGTCCTTACCGAGACTCACGTGGAAACACCATATATTTT. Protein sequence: CASSQEGPYRDSRGNTIYF.

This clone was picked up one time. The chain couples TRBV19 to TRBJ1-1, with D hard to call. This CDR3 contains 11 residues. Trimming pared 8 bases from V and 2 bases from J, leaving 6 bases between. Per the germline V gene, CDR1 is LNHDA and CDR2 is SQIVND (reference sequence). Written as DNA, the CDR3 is TGTGCCAGTGCAGTCAACACTGAAGCTTTCTTT. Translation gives CASAVNTEAFF.

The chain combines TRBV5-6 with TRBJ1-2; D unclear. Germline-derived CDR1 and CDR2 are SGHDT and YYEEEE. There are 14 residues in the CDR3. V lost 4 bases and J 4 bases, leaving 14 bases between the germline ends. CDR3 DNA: TGTGCCAGCAGCCCCCCCGTCGGACCCTATGGCTACACCTTC. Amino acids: CASSPPVGPYGYTF.

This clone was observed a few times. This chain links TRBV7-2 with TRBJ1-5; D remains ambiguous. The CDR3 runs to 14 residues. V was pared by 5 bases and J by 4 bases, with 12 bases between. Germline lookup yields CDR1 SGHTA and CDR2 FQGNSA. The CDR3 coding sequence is TGTGCCAGCAGCCTACAAAAGCAAAATCAGCCCCAGCATTTT. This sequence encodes CASSLQKQNQPQHF. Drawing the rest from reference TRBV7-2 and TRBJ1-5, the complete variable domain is GAGVSQSPSNKVTEKGKDVELRCDPISGHTALYWYRQSLGQGLEFLIYFQGNSAPDKSGLPSDRFSAERTGGSVSTLTIQRTQQEDSAVYLCASSLQKQNQPQHFGDGTRLSIL.

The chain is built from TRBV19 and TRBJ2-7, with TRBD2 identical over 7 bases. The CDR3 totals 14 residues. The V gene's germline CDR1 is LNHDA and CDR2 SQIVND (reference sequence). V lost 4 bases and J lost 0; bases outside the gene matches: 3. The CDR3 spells CASSRGGSSYEQYF. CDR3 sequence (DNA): TGTGCCAGTAGTAGGGGGGGGTCCTCCTACGAGCAGTACTTC.

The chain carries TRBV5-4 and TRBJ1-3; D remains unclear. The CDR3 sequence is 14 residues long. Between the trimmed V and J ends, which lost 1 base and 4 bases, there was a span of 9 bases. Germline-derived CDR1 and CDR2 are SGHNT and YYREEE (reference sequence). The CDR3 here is CASSLKGSGNTIYF. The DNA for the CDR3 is TGTGCCAGCAGCTTGAAAGGGTCCGGAAACACCATATATTTT.

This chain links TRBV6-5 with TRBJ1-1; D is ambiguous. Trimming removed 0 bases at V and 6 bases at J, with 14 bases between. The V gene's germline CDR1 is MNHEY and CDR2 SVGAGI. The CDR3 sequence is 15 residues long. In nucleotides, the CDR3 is TGTGCCAGCAGTTACTCGAGTTCCGGGTTTCCTGAAGCTTTCTTT. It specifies CASSYSSSGFPEAFF.

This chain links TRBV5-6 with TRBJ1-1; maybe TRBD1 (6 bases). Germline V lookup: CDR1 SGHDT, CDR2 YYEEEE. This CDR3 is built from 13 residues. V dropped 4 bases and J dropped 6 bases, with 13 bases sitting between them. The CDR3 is CASSVQDSPEAFF. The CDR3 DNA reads TGTGCCAGCAGCGTACAGGACAGCCCTGAAGCTTTCTTT.

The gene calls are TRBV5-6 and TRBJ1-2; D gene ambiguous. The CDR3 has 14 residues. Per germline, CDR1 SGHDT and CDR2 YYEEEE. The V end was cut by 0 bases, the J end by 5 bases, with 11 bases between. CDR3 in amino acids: CASSLVNGNYGYTF. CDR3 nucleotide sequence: TGTGCCAGCAGCTTGGTGAACGGGAATTATGGCTACACCTTC.

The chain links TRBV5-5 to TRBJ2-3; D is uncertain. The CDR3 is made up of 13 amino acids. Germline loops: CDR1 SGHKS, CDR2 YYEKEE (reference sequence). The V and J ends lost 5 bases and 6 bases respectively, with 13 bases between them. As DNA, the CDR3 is TGTGCCAGCAGTTCTCACTTCGGGGATACGCAGTATTTT. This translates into CASSSHFGDTQYF.